This T cell receptor (beta chain) was sequenced for a study of OX40 agonist ivuxolimab in advanced cancers. Findings and caveats of the study: Patients who responded partially at 0.1-3.0 mg/kg showed clonal expansion ranking among the lowest. Averaged across samples, CD8+ T cells carried more expanded clones than CD4+ did.

To note about this clone: Its antigen is unidentified.

Sequenced by immunoSEQ multiplex PCR; TCRdb stores in-frame clones only, minus some. The repertoire has roughly 72,000 clones, 89% of them found once; the top ten carry about an eighth. Individuals having autoimmune disease history or systemic immunosuppression were not enrolled. Germline V gene data show CDR1 as SNHLY and CDR2 as FYNNEI. CDR3 length equals 14 residues. The junction had 5 bases not matched to a gene; V was cut back by 7 bases and J by 3 bases. V is TRBV2 and J is TRBJ2-7; 11 bases fit TRBD1. Sequencing used CD4+ or CD8+ T cells sorted from blood, obtained in a trial of the OX40 agonist ivuxolimab. The clonotype comes from an adult with an advanced solid tumor such as melanoma, head and neck, liver or kidney cancer. Here the CDR3 DNA reads TGTGCCAGCACCGGGACAGGGGGGGGCTACGAGCAGTACTTC. Its protein product is CASTGTGGGYEQYF.